One sample yielded the 15 T cell receptor beta chains listed below, sequenced in a study of lymphopenia after photon versus proton radiotherapy. Measured with immunoSEQ multiplex PCR; TCRdb has only the in-frame clones, and not every one. This table holds approximately 65,000 clones, about nine tenths found once. The sequencing here drew on peripheral blood, taken from a patient treated with proton-based radiotherapy. These receptors all stem from a man aged 80 or over with esophageal cancer.

The rearrangement joins TRBV4-3 to TRBJ2-4; D is uncertain. The germline V gene encodes CDR1 LGHNA and CDR2 YSLEER. Trimming took 3 bases from V and 8 from J, leaving 14 bases between them. The CDR3 runs to 14 residues. The CDR3 DNA sequence: TGCGCCAGCAGCCAGGTGAGCGCCTCGGACATTCAGTACTTC. Translating it yields CASSQVSASDIQYF.

The rearrangement links TRBV7-2 to TRBJ2-7; 7 bases align to TRBD2. The CDR3 is made up of 16 amino acids. In germline, CDR1 is SGHTA, CDR2 FQGNSA. Unmatched junction bases numbered 8, after V lost 1 base and J lost 2 bases. The CDR3 DNA is TGTGCCAGCAGCTTAGACTCGGCGGGAGAGGCCTACGAGCAGTACTTC. Protein: CASSLDSAGEAYEQYF.

Concerning this clone: Different DNA sequences within this sample yield the same CDR3. The chain uses TRBV10-3 and TRBJ1-1, with D perhaps TRBD1 (6 bases). Trimming stripped 2 bases from V and 2 bases from J, with 9 bases between. Looked up from germline, CDR1 is ENHRY and CDR2 is SYGVKD. This CDR3 spans 14 amino acids. The CDR3 sequence: CAISEGGGNTEAFF. CDR3 sequence (DNA): TGTGCCATCAGTGAGGGAGGGGGTAACACTGAAGCTTTCTTT.

This rearrangement joins TRBV21-1 to TRBJ2-5; the D call of TRBD2 is as the table states it, not checked on the DNA. Gene TRBJ2-7 matches the end of the DNA better, so the J call may be wrong. TRBV21-1 is a documented pseudogene. The CDR3 spans 18 residues. CDR3 nucleotide sequence: TGTGCCAGCAGCAAAGAGAGTAGCGGGAGGGCCGTAACCTACGAGCAGTACTTC. Translating gives CASSKESSGRAVTYEQYF.

This clone occurred a few times. The rearrangement links TRBV4-1 to TRBJ2-7; possible D gene TRBD1, 6 bases. The germline V gene has CDR1 MGHRA and CDR2 YSYEKL. The CDR3 spans 13 residues. The ends were cut back, 5 bases at V and 0 bases at J, with 8 bases in the middle. The CDR3 sequence: CASSWDTSYEQYF. CDR3 bases: TGCGCCAGCAGCTGGGACACCTCCTACGAGCAGTACTTC.

V usage is TRBV7-9 and J usage is TRBJ2-3; 12 positions agree with TRBD2. V lost 5 bases to trimming and J lost 6 bases; unmatched junction nucleotides: 6. In germline, CDR1 is SEHNR, CDR2 FQNEAQ (reference sequence). The CDR3 covers 15 residues. CDR3 protein: CASSPGGLAGDTQYF. The CDR3 DNA sequence: TGTGCCAGCAGCCCCGGGGGACTAGCGGGTGATACGCAGTATTTT.

As concerns this clone: Its ends do not fully match the called genes, so a read error is possible. V gene TRBV5-1 combines with J gene TRBJ2-2; a possible D gene is TRBD1 (5 bases). CDR1 and CDR2 (germline): SGHRS, YFSETQ. There are 12 residues in the CDR3. The CDR3 region is CASNLGPGELFF. DNA for the CDR3: TGCGCCAGCAACTTGGGGCCCGGGGAGCTGTTTTTT.

The chain has TRBV9 and TRBJ1-2; 7 bases line up with TRBD1. CDR3 size: 13 residues. CDR1 is SGDLS and CDR2 is YYNGEE in the germline V gene. With 3 bases clipped from V and 8 bases from J, the junction kept 7 bases outside the gene matches. DNA for the CDR3: TGTGCCAGCAGCGCGCAGGGGGTGAAGGGCTACACCTTC. Amino acid sequence: CASSAQGVKGYTF.

This clone has only one observation. The V and J genes are TRBV19 and TRBJ2-7; TRBD2 matches at 10 bases. Germline values: CDR1 LNHDA, CDR2 SQIVND (reference sequence). The CDR3 length is 14 residues. J lost 4 bases, V lost 4 bases, and 4 bases had no gene match. The CDR3 bases are TGTGCCAGTAGTACCCTAGCGGGAGAGTACGAGCAGTACTTC. As protein: CASSTLAGEYEQYF.

The CDR3 reads CASSIIESTDTQYF. CDR3 coding DNA: TGTGCCAGCAGCATCATAGAGAGCACAGATACGCAGTATTTT. The chain links TRBV7-9 to TRBJ2-3, with unresolved D. This CDR3 has 14 residues. V lost 5 bases, J lost 0 bases, and 9 bases lay in between. The germline CDR1 and CDR2 sequences are SEHNR and FQNEAQ (reference sequence).

The gene calls are TRBV11-2 and TRBJ2-2, with D tentatively TRBD1 (6 bases). Trimming removed 5 bases at V and 0 bases at J, with 13 bases between. Germline V gene data show CDR1 as SGHAT and CDR2 as FQNNGV. CDR3 length equals 16 residues. CDR3 DNA: TGTGCCAGCAGCACAGGGCGCCGGGCGAACACCGGGGAGCTGTTTTTT. Translated, it gives CASSTGRRANTGELFF.

Concerning this clone itself: Germline is not matched at one junction end, which may reflect a read error. This chain connects TRBV4-3 to TRBJ2-3, with 14 positions matching TRBD2. The CDR3 is 17 residues long. The germline V gene encodes CDR1 LGHNA and CDR2 YSLEER. The CDR3 sequence: CASTQRLAGGRLDTQYF. CDR3 DNA: TGCGCCAGCACCCAAAGACTAGCGGGAGGGCGGTTGGATACGCAGTATTTT.

This clone was seen just once. This chain connects TRBV29-1 to TRBJ2-1, with 8 bases identical to TRBD1. V trimming: 4 bases; J trimming: 6 bases; junction bases outside the gene matches: 5. The germline V gene has CDR1 SQVTM and CDR2 ANQGSEA. The CDR3 is 13 amino acids. The CDR3 nucleotides read TGCAGCGTTGGTCCAGGGGGCTCCAATGAGCAGTTCTTC. Amino acids: CSVGPGGSNEQFF.

J is TRBJ2-3 and V is TRBV14, with a tentative D call TRBD2 (5 bases). Germline CDR1 SGHDN, CDR2 FVKESK. The germline V and J ends were trimmed by 0 bases and 4 bases, with 11 bases remaining between them. The CDR3 consists of 15 residues. The CDR3, as DNA: TGTGCCAGCAGCCAAGATCGAGGGAGCGCAGATACGCAGTATTTT. Translated, it gives CASSQDRGSADTQYF.

The chain couples TRBV18 to TRBJ1-1; D is ambiguous. V lost 4 bases and J 0 bases, leaving 9 bases between the germline ends. Germline CDR1 is KGHSH and CDR2 is LQKENI. There are 14 residues in the CDR3. CDR3 sequence reads: CASSRAGMNTEAFF. The CDR3 coding sequence is TGTGCCAGCTCACGGGCGGGCATGAACACTGAAGCTTTCTTT.